This TCR beta chain was sequenced for a study of blood T cell repertoires in COVID-19. Study-level information: Spain, Italy and the United States supplied samples that represented acute and convalescent COVID-19. PBMCs, B-cell-depleted T cells, or T cells provided the cDNA or gDNA that made up the material.

Method: immunoSEQ multiplex PCR; TCRdb's copy keeps in-frame clones and lacks some. The table lists 400,000 to 450,000 clones, less than 95% of them singletons, with approximately 0.55% in the top ten. Participants spanned ages about 18 to 100 years and resided in fewer than 30 US areas. Grouping used clinical history reported by participants in a survey and questionnaire. In its sample, this clone was seen once. The sample consisted of PBMCs or T cells enriched from blood (not recorded which). This TCR was recovered from a man aged 18 to 29 who had recovered from COVID-19.

The CDR3 nucleotides read TGCGCCAGCAGCGACACAGGGTTCTACGAGCAGTACTTC. This translates into CASSDTGFYEQYF. The chain links TRBV4-1 to TRBJ2-7, with D tentatively TRBD1 (6 bases). The CDR3 totals 13 residues. Germline CDR1 MGHRA, CDR2 YSYEKL. V lost 5 bases and J 3 bases, leaving 11 bases between the germline ends.